Ten or more counts support the clone carrying this T cell receptor (beta chain). Its antigen is as yet unknown. The sample belongs to a study of T cells in Graves' hyperthyroidism and ophthalmopathy. The TCR beta CDR3 regions underwent amplification using RNA transcripts as the source. An initial round of RT-PCR targeting the TCR CDR3 relied on the HTBI primer set. One entry per CDR3 protein, called by TCRdb with MiXCR from the multiplex PCR reads. This table has about 400,000 distinct CDR3 sequences, under 15% appearing once. General study results and limits: Researchers found most expanded thyroid clonotypes above 0.001 in blood as well.

Diagnostic decisions used clinical symptoms, serum thyroxine and TRAb, thyroid ultrasound and orbital computed tomography. Fresh peripheral blood, around 9.3 ml, was the source of the PBMCs. CDR3 length equals 18 residues. Germline lookup yields CDR1 SGHAT and CDR2 FQNNGV. V was pared by 4 bases and J by 5 bases, with 17 bases of the junction left unmatched. This receptor was obtained from a woman in her twenties or thirties with Graves' hyperthyroidism. The genes are TRBV11-2 and TRBJ2-3; 8 nucleotides line up with TRBD2. Input material: blood. The CDR3 region has the DNA TGTGCCAGCAGCTACATCCCTTCGAGCGGGAGAGGTGGAGATACGCAGTATTTT. Amino acid sequence: CASSYIPSSGRGGDTQYF.